These T cell receptor beta chains were read from a single sample in a study of post-analysis software for immune sequencing data. MiXCR, applied by TCRdb to the PCR reads, yields one record per CDR3 protein. Here the sample spans some 160,000 distinct CDR3 sequences, roughly 40% being singletons. Sequencing was performed on blood, taken after autologous hematopoietic stem cell transplantation. The source is a girl aged 10-17 years with multiple sclerosis. Both conserved end residues are part of each CDR3. Fields, in order: clone size, V gene, J gene, D gene, CDR3 DNA, CDR3 protein. D genes are given only for firm matches. A clone size is listed for some rows: how often the clone was seen (once, few, many), or a class if it is expanded.

few,TRBV6-6,TRBJ2-3,NA,TGTGCCAGCCAGCTGGATACGCAGTATTTT,CASQLDTQYF
many,TRBV4-2,TRBJ2-3,NA,TGTGCCAGCAGCCCCTCGAGCCAGCTGGATCCAGATACGCAGTATTTT,CASSPSSQLDPDTQYF
NA,TRBV21-1,TRBJ1-2,NA,TGTGCCAGCAGCAAGAGGCGAGACAGCCCCTGCTCCTATGGCTACACCTTC,CASSKRRDSPCSYGYTF
NA,TRBV7-3,TRBJ2-1,TRBD2,TGTGCCAGCAGCTTAATCCTAGCGGGTGAGCAGTTCTTC,CASSLILAGEQFF
NA,TRBV6-5,TRBJ1-2,NA,TGTGCCAGCACCAAAGCATTGGGACAATTGGATGGCTACACCTTC,CASTKALGQLDGYTF
NA,TRBV28,TRBJ2-1,NA,TGTGCCAGCAGCCGGGTTAGCAATGAGCAGTTCTTC,CASSRVSNEQFF
NA,TRBV2,TRBJ1-5,NA,TGTGCCAGCGGCCTCCAGGGAGGCAATCAGCCCCAGCATTTT,CASGLQGGNQPQHF
few,TRBV9,TRBJ2-3,NA,TGTGCCAGCAGCGCTGACACCGAGGTTGATACGCAGTATTTT,CASSADTEVDTQYF
NA,TRBV28,TRBJ2-1,TRBD2,TGTGCCAGCAGTTCAATTCAGGGGGGGACTAGCGGGACCTACAATGAGCAGTTCTTC,CASSSIQGGTSGTYNEQFF
NA,TRBV6-1,TRBJ2-7,NA,TGTGCCAGCAGTGGACTTGGAAGACGGGGGGCTGGGGAGCAGTACTTC,CASSGLGRRGAGEQYF
NA,TRBV7-6,TRBJ1-2,NA,TGTGCCAGCAGTCTTAGTGACGGCTGGTATGGCTACACCTTC,CASSLSDGWYGYTF
few,TRBV20-1,TRBJ2-1,NA,TGCAGTGCTGATTACGGCAGCAGCTCCTACAATGAGCAGTTCTTC,CSADYGSSSYNEQFF
few,TRBV20-1,TRBJ2-7,TRBD2,TGCAGTGCCAAATCGGGACTAGCGGGGGGGTACGAGCAGTACTTC,CSAKSGLAGGYEQYF
NA,TRBV7-2,TRBJ1-2,NA,TGTGCCAGCAGCGAGGGGCGGATCTATGGCTACACCTTC,CASSEGRIYGYTF
NA,TRBV30,TRBJ2-1,NA,TGTGCCTGGAGAATTAGCGGTACGTCCTACAATGAGCAGTTCTTC,CAWRISGTSYNEQFF
few,TRBV7-6,TRBJ2-7,TRBD1,TGTGCCAGCAGTCGACGGGACAGATCCTACGAGCAGTACTTC,CASSRRDRSYEQYF
NA,TRBV15,TRBJ2-4,NA,TGTGCCACCAGCAGAGAGGGCAGAAACATTCAGTACTTC,CATSREGRNIQYF
many,TRBV7-9,TRBJ1-5,NA,TGTGCCAGCAGCCCGGGACACGGAGGAGGTCAGCCCCAGCATTTT,CASSPGHGGGQPQHF
few,TRBV20-1,TRBJ2-7,NA,TGCAGTGCCATAGGGGCGTTGACGGGCGAGCAGTACTTC,CSAIGALTGEQYF
few,TRBV24-1,TRBJ2-6,TRBD1,TGTGCCACCAGTGATTCCCCCAGGGGGTATGGGGCCAACGTCCTGACTTTC,CATSDSPRGYGANVLTF
few,TRBV20-1,TRBJ2-7,NA,TGCAGTGCTAGATCGACGACAGGTATTCGGTACGAGCAGTACTTC,CSARSTTGIRYEQYF
few,TRBV5-1,TRBJ1-2,NA,TGCGCCAGCAGCCAGACGGGGTCCGGCTACACCTTC,CASSQTGSGYTF
NA,TRBV5-1,TRBJ2-1,TRBD1,TGCGCCAGCACTCGGGACAGGGCATACAATGAGCAGTTCTTC,CASTRDRAYNEQFF
few,TRBV10-3,TRBJ2-1,NA,TGTGCCATCAGTGCTGGGAATGAGCAGTTCTTC,CAISAGNEQFF
few,TRBV10-3,TRBJ2-6,NA,TGTGCCATCAGTGCGACTAAACAAGAGTCTGGGGCCAACGTCCTGACTTTC,CAISATKQESGANVLTF
NA,TRBV7-9,TRBJ2-6,NA,TGTGCCAGCAGCACCGGACATAGTAGCTCTGGGGCCAACGTCCTGACTTTC,CASSTGHSSSGANVLTF
NA,TRBV14,TRBJ2-7,NA,TGTGCCAGCAGCCAAGCTTCCGTGTTGGACGAGCAGTACTTC,CASSQASVLDEQYF
few,TRBV24-1,TRBJ2-1,NA,TGTGCCACCAGTGATTTTGGAGGGAGCTCCTACAATGAGCAGTTCTTC,CATSDFGGSSYNEQFF
NA,TRBV7-6,TRBJ2-5,NA,TGTGCCAGCAGCTTAGGCGGCCCAAAGGGGGAGCAGTACTTC,CASSLGGPKGEQYF
NA,TRBV7-8,TRBJ2-1,NA,TGTGCCAGCAGCCCCATGCCCTCTTACAATGAGCAGTTCTTC,CASSPMPSYNEQFF
few,TRBV6-2/TRBV6-3,TRBJ2-1,TRBD2,TGTGCCAGCAGTGTCCGGACTAGCAAAAAAAGGGATGAGCAGTTCTTC,CASSVRTSKKRDEQFF
NA,TRBV20-1,TRBJ2-4,TRBD2,TGCAGTGCTAGGGGACTAGCGGGAGCGGGTGAGCAGTACTTC,CSARGLAGAGEQYF
NA,TRBV29-1,TRBJ1-1,NA,TGCAGCGACTGGTCAGGGGCAGACACTGAAGCTTTCTTT,CSDWSGADTEAFF
NA,TRBV21-1,TRBJ2-4,NA,TGTGCCAGCAGCCGGAGGGCTCCCGGACTGAAAAACATTCAGTACTTC,CASSRRAPGLKNIQYF
few,TRBV10-3,TRBJ2-7,TRBD1,TGTGCCGTCAGACCTTCGACAGGGCTCGGGTCCTACGAGCAGTACTTC,CAVRPSTGLGSYEQYF
few,TRBV5-1,TRBJ2-3,NA,TGCGCCAGCAGCTTGGAGGGCACAGATACGCAGTATTTT,CASSLEGTDTQYF
NA,TRBV20-1,TRBJ2-1,TRBD2,TGCAGTGCTAGAGATTATAATTCTCGGACTAGCGGTTACAATGAGCAGTTCTTC,CSARDYNSRTSGYNEQFF
few,TRBV24-1,TRBJ2-1,NA,TGTGCCACCAGTGGTGGCTACTACCAAAGCTCCTACAATGAGCAGTTCTTC,CATSGGYYQSSYNEQFF
NA,TRBV14,TRBJ2-1,NA,TGTGCCAGCAGCCCTACTAGGACCCCTTCAAATGAGCAGTTCTTC,CASSPTRTPSNEQFF
NA,TRBV20-1,TRBJ2-7,TRBD2,TGCAGTGCTAGAGATAGGGGGACTAGCGGCCTTGGAGGTCCCTACGAGCAGTACTTC,CSARDRGTSGLGGPYEQYF
few,TRBV20-1,TRBJ2-7,NA,TGCAGTGCAATGAGAGGAGGGGGGTCCGGCGAGCAGTACTTC,CSAMRGGGSGEQYF